This section outlines one TCR beta chain sequence together with its context. Its antigen remains unidentified. Although they were nominally healthy when sampled, donors likely had unrecorded immune exposures. The sample is drawn from a study of cytomegalovirus exposure and HLA in healthy donors. Germline assignment: CDR1 KGHSH and CDR2 LQKENI. V was shortened by 3 bases and J by 2 bases, with 11 bases between the two germline ends. The CDR3 has 14 residues. Study results and limitations: Later analysis showed TCR association rates varying by HLA locus, highest for DRB1 and lowest for HLA-C. Reportedly, a later analysis found an Asian-associated ancestry cluster had fewer N-insertions than the approximately 700-donor mean.

The PCR contained 60 Vbeta and 13 Jbeta primers. Using immunoSEQ multiplex PCR, the repertoire was profiled, and TCRdb retains in-frame clones only, with some absent. The data show 130,000 to 150,000 clones, with about 80% seen just once and 5% to 5.5% held by the top ten. The sequenced sample was PBMCs. The genes are TRBV18 and TRBJ2-7; D is possibly TRBD1 (6 bases). The clonotype was recovered from a male donor in good health and CMV-seronegative. CDR3 in DNA: TGTGCCAGCTCACCGGTCCGGGACACCTACGAGCAGTACTTC. Its translation is CASSPVRDTYEQYF.